Presented here are 15 T cell receptor beta chains from one specimen sequenced in a study of shared clonotypes between healthy human individuals. The repertoire was sequenced with immunoSEQ multiplex PCR; TCRdb's copy has only in-frame clones and lacks some. The sample holds 2 million to 2.5 million clones, 85% to 95% seen once. Source material: naive CD4+ T cells from PBMCs. This sample's subset: CD45RA+ positively selected. The receptors shown here come from a man between 18 and 29 years old in good health. Some clones in this sample may be carry-over from other donors' samples.

The CDR3 region is CASSFGLAGGLLYF. DNA for the CDR3: TGCGCCAGCAGCTTCGGACTAGCGGGAGGATTACTGTATTTT. V is TRBV5-1 and J is TRBJ2-3; 14 nucleotides match TRBD2. V dropped 2 bases and J dropped 14; count of bases not matched to a gene: 7. The V gene's germline CDR1 is SGHRS and CDR2 YFSETQ. CDR3 length: 14 amino acids.

The genes are TRBV6-5 and TRBJ2-3; D is undetermined. Per the germline V gene, CDR1 is MNHEY and CDR2 is SVGAGI. V lost 2 bases and J 0 bases, leaving 9 bases between the germline ends. The CDR3 has 15 amino acids. CDR3 DNA sequence: TGTGCCAGCAGTTACAAGCGACTTAGCACAGATACGCAGTATTTT. It is translated as CASSYKRLSTDTQYF.

The V gene is TRBV18, the J gene TRBJ2-1, with 9 bases matching TRBD1. Germline-derived CDR1 and CDR2 are KGHSH and LQKENI. This CDR3 has 14 amino acids. The V segment lost 5 bases and the J segment 4 bases; nucleotides outside the gene matches: 3. CDR3 region: CASSADRGYNEQFF. CDR3 coding DNA: TGTGCCAGCTCAGCGGACAGGGGATACAATGAGCAGTTCTTC.

This clone was seen a single time. V gene TRBV5-4 combines with J gene TRBJ1-2; D possibly corresponds to TRBD1 (5 bases). V was pared by 4 bases and J by 3 bases, with 16 bases between. Germline-derived CDR1 and CDR2 are SGHNT and YYREEE (reference sequence). The CDR3 is made up of 15 amino acids. CDR3 nucleotide sequence: TGTGCCAGCAGCGGAAACCGGGGCCAGTACTATGGCTACACCTTC. Protein product: CASSGNRGQYYGYTF.

V gene TRBV13 combines with J gene TRBJ1-2; D is perhaps TRBD1 (5 bases). Germline CDR1 reads PRHDT; CDR2 reads FYEKMQ (reference sequence). This CDR3 is built from 13 residues. V lost 5 bases and J lost 2, with 9 bases in between. In nucleotides, the CDR3 is TGTGCCAGCAGCCAATACAGGAACTATGGCTACACCTTC. Translating gives CASSQYRNYGYTF.

The chain employs TRBV28 and TRBJ1-4, with a weak D call TRBD1 (6 bases). This CDR3 has 15 amino acids. Looked up from germline, CDR1 is MDHEN and CDR2 is SYDVKM. With 5 bases removed from V and 8 bases from J, the gap between germline ends came to 18 bases. In DNA form, the CDR3 reads TGTGCCAGCAGTACCTCCAGGGGCGCCGGGGAAAAACTGTTTTTT. Its translation: CASSTSRGAGEKLFF.

The table lists this clone with a count of one. This rearrangement joins TRBV5-1 to TRBJ2-1; D call uncertain. Between the trimmed V and J ends, which lost 0 bases and 3 bases, there was a span of 7 bases. From germline, CDR1 is SGHRS and CDR2 YFSETQ. This CDR3 spans 14 amino acids. The CDR3 bases are TGCGCCAGCAGCTTGGAGTCCCGCTACAATGAGCAGTTCTTC. Protein: CASSLESRYNEQFF.

This chain connects TRBV5-1 to TRBJ1-1; D possibly corresponds to TRBD1 (5 bases). The CDR3 covers 17 residues. Deletions cut 6 bases from V and 0 bases from J, with 21 bases between. Germline V gene sequence: CDR1 SGHRS, CDR2 YFSETQ. DNA of the CDR3: TGCGCCAGCATCAGAGGGACTGGGAAGGAGATGAACACTGAAGCTTTCTTT. Translated, it gives CASIRGTGKEMNTEAFF.

This rearrangement joins TRBV27 to TRBJ1-1, with a tentative D call TRBD1 (6 bases). V shed 9 bases and J shed 1 base, with 12 bases lying between them. Looked up from germline, CDR1 is MNHEY and CDR2 is SMNVEV (reference sequence). The length of the CDR3 is 13 residues. The CDR3 DNA is TGTGCCAGTGGGGGGCTTGCGAACACTGAAGCTTTCTTT. Translating gives CASGGLANTEAFF.

The chain's CDR3 is CASTLGRDQPQHF. CDR3 nucleotide sequence: TGTGCCAGCACCTTGGGACGGGATCAGCCCCAGCATTTT. The chain uses TRBV6-6 and TRBJ1-5; possible D gene TRBD1, 5 bases. The CDR3 totals 13 residues. Deletions cut 7 bases from V and 5 bases from J, with 12 bases between. Germline V gives CDR1 MNHNY, CDR2 SVGAGI (reference sequence).

This clone was seen just once. This chain joins TRBV15 and TRBJ2-7; D call uncertain. Per germline, CDR1 LNHNV and CDR2 YYDKDF (reference sequence). With 3 bases removed from V and 0 bases from J, the gap between germline ends came to 9 bases. The CDR3 is 14 amino acids. The CDR3 loop is CATSRDQSSYEQYF. CDR3 in DNA: TGTGCCACCAGCAGGGACCAGAGCTCCTACGAGCAGTACTTC.

CDR3 coding DNA: TGTGCCAGCAGCCTCGCCGGGGAGACCCAGTACTTC. Translating gives CASSLAGETQYF. V and J are TRBV5-8 and TRBJ2-5, with D unclear. Trimming took 4 bases from V and 5 from J, leaving 9 bases between them. From germline, CDR1 is SGHTS and CDR2 YDEGEE. The CDR3 totals 12 residues.

This chain connects TRBV18 to TRBJ2-1, with 7 bases aligning to TRBD2. Germline CDR1 is KGHSH and CDR2 is LQKENI. Trimming cost V 5 bases and J 2 bases; bases outside gene matches: 9. The CDR3 is 16 residues long. CDR3 sequence (DNA): TGTGCCAGCTCAGGGGCCTGGCTAGCGGCCTACAATGAGCAGTTCTTC. Translation: CASSGAWLAAYNEQFF. The entire variable domain, with the rest obtained from reference TRBV18 and TRBJ2-1, is as follows: NAGVMQNPRHLVRRRGQEARLRCSPMKGHSHVYWYRQLPEEGLKFMVYLQKENIIDESGMPKERFSAEFPKEGPSILRIQQVVRGDSAAYFCASSGAWLAAYNEQFFGPGTRLTVL.

Of note for this clone: In the same sample, other DNA sequences code for this CDR3. This rearrangement joins TRBV19 to TRBJ1-3; D gene unclear. CDR1 is LNHDA, CDR2 SQIVND, per germline (reference sequence). CDR3 length equals 14 residues. Trimming removed 5 bases from V and 1 base from J, with 9 bases in between. CDR3 coding DNA: TGTGCCAGTAGTTCAGCAGCTTCTGGAAACACCATATATTTT. Amino acids: CASSSAASGNTIYF.

The chain joins TRBV21-1 to TRBJ2-7. TRBV21-1 is a listed pseudogene. The CDR3 is 17 residues long. CDR3 protein: CASSAYPSTGLSYEQYF. The CDR3 DNA sequence: TGTGCCAGCAGCGCGTATCCGAGCACAGGACTCTCCTACGAGCAGTACTTC.